This is a list of T cell receptor beta chains from one sample in a study of cytomegalovirus exposure and HLA in healthy donors. Libraries were prepared by immunoSEQ multiplex PCR; TCRdb keeps only in-frame clonotypes and omits some of them. The table has about 110,000 clones, 79% seen once; the top ten hold 5% to 7.5%. Specimen: PBMCs. Receptors were obtained from a man in his thirties or forties in good health and CMV-seropositive. Both conserved end residues are part of each CDR3. D genes are given only for firm matches. Rows may omit the clone size; those that give it use once, few, many or a size class.

D gene	V gene	clone size	J gene	CDR3 DNA	CDR3 protein
.	TRBV6-4	few	TRBJ2-3	TGTGCCAGCAGTGCCAGGAGCACAGATACGCAGTATTTT	CASSARSTDTQYF
.	TRBV4-2	.	TRBJ1-1	TGTGCCAGCAGCCCTTACCTGGGGGGGGCGGGTGGAGCTTTCTTT	CASSPYLGGAGGAFF
TRBD1	TRBV6-5	.	TRBJ2-7	TGTGCCAGCAGCCGTCCAGGGGGCGGGTACGAGCAGTACTTC	CASSRPGGGYEQYF
.	TRBV5-3	.	TRBJ2-7	TGTGCCAGAAGCTTTGCCGAGGAGGACAGAGACTACGAGCAGTACTTC	CARSFAEEDRDYEQYF
TRBD1	TRBV6-1	many	TRBJ1-1	TGTGCCAGCGGACGGGACAGACTGTCCGAAGCTTTCTTT	CASGRDRLSEAFF
TRBD2	TRBV13	.	TRBJ2-5	TGTGCCAGCAGTCGGGGGGGGGCTGGGGAGACCCAGTACTTC	CASSRGGAGETQYF
TRBD1	TRBV30	.	TRBJ2-5	TGTGCCTGGAGCGGACAGGGGTTCCCGGAGACCCAGTACTTC	CAWSGQGFPETQYF
.	TRBV7-3	.	TRBJ2-6	TGTGCCAGCAGCTTATCATCTAGCGATGGGGCCAACGTCCTGACTTTC	CASSLSSSDGANVLTF
.	TRBV19	.	TRBJ1-3	TGTGCCAGTAGTATTCCAGGGGCTGGAAACACCATATATTTT	CASSIPGAGNTIYF
TRBD2	TRBV6-5	.	TRBJ2-5	TGTGCCAGCAGTAAACTAGCGGGAGAGACCCAGTACTTC	CASSKLAGETQYF
.	TRBV5-1	.	TRBJ1-1	TGCGCCAGCAGCTTGGACTTAGCGGGCCCTGAAGCTTTCTTT	CASSLDLAGPEAFF
.	TRBV2	.	TRBJ1-3	TGTGCCAGCAGTGAGGAGCTTCCCTCTGGAAACACCATATATTTT	CASSEELPSGNTIYF
TRBD1	TRBV5-6	.	TRBJ2-7	TGTGCCAGCAGCTTGCCACAGGGGTACGAGCAGTACTTC	CASSLPQGYEQYF
.	TRBV6-5	.	TRBJ2-3	TGTGCCAGCAGCAGACCCCCGGGTACGCAGTATTTT	CASSRPPGTQYF
TRBD1	TRBV27	.	TRBJ1-6	TGTGCCAGCACCCGAGGGGACAGGGCTTCACCCCTCCACTTT	CASTRGDRASPLHF
.	TRBV5-4	.	TRBJ1-1	TGTGCCAGCAGCTTTACCAGGGGGAACACTGAAGCTTTCTTT	CASSFTRGNTEAFF
.	TRBV19	.	TRBJ2-7	TGTGCCAGTAGTATAGATAGCTCCTACGAGCAGTACTTC	CASSIDSSYEQYF
TRBD1	TRBV7-2	.	TRBJ1-6	TGTGCCAGCAGCTCGACAGGGCTTTATTCACCCCTCCACTTT	CASSSTGLYSPLHF
TRBD1	TRBV7-8	.	TRBJ2-7	TGTGCCAGCAGCTTCGGGACAGGGGGCCCCGAGCAGTACTTC	CASSFGTGGPEQYF
.	TRBV19	.	TRBJ2-3	TGTGCCTCAGGGGTTTCAGATACGCAGTATTTT	CASGVSDTQYF
.	TRBV4-3	few	TRBJ2-7	TGCGCCAGCAGCCAAGAGGTACGCTGGGGCGAGTCCTACGAGCAGTACTTC	CASSQEVRWGESYEQYF
TRBD2	TRBV18	.	TRBJ2-7	TGTGCCAGCTCACCCGCTGGACTAGCGGGGGGTCATAGCGAGCAGTACTTC	CASSPAGLAGGHSEQYF
.	TRBV15	.	TRBJ2-3	TGTGCCACCAGCATGATGGACTCACAATATACGCAGTATTTT	CATSMMDSQYTQYF
TRBD2	TRBV9	.	TRBJ2-3	TGTGCCAGCAGCGCCGGGGGGACTAGCGGCACAGATACGCAGTATTTT	CASSAGGTSGTDTQYF
TRBD1	TRBV5-5	.	TRBJ2-7	TGTGCCAGCAGCTCGCGACAGGGCGAGCAGTACTTC	CASSSRQGEQYF
TRBD1	TRBV27	.	TRBJ1-4	TGTGCCAGCAGTATCAGGGGGCTGACTAATGAAAAACTGTTTTTT	CASSIRGLTNEKLFF
.	TRBV9	.	TRBJ1-1	TGTGCCAGCAGCGTAGAGGTAGCAAACACTGAAGCTTTCTTT	CASSVEVANTEAFF
TRBD1	TRBV11-3	.	TRBJ2-1	TGTGCCAGCAGATGGGGACAGGGGGGTGAGCAGTTCTTC	CASRWGQGGEQFF
.	TRBV4-1	once	TRBJ1-6	TGCGCCAGCAGCCAAGATATTAGCTCCTATAATTCACCCCTCCACTTT	CASSQDISSYNSPLHF
TRBD1	TRBV7-9	.	TRBJ2-7	TGTTCCAGCAGTGACAGGGTTCTGTACTTC	CSSSDRVLYF
TRBD1	TRBV6-6	.	TRBJ1-4	TGTGCCAGCAGTGACAGGGGTAGGGAAAAACTGTTTTTT	CASSDRGREKLFF
.	TRBV6-4	.	TRBJ1-2	TGTGCCAGCAGTGAACTAGCGACTGGGCATGGCTACACCTTC	CASSELATGHGYTF
TRBD1	TRBV28	.	TRBJ2-6	TGTGCCAGCAGTTTTCGGGACAGGGGGCTCTCTGGGGCCAACGTCCTGACTTTC	CASSFRDRGLSGANVLTF
.	TRBV27	.	TRBJ1-1	TGTGCCAGCAGGGAGTCATCTCTCTTCACTGAAGCTTTCTTT	CASRESSLFTEAFF
.	TRBV5-6	.	TRBJ1-1	TGTGCCAGCAGCTTGGTAGGGGGGGGCACTGAAGCTTTCTTT	CASSLVGGGTEAFF
.	TRBV20-1	few	TRBJ1-1	TGCAGTAAAACAGGGATTTATGAAGCTTTCTTT	CSKTGIYEAFF
TRBD1	TRBV18	.	TRBJ1-6	TGTGCCAGCCCCCATGGGCTTCTGACAGGGGTAAATTCACCCCTCCACTTT	CASPHGLLTGVNSPLHF